The present T cell receptor beta chain was sequenced within a study of T-cell memory formation after mild COVID-19. The CDR3 has 13 amino acids. V dropped 0 bases and J dropped 1 base, with 4 bases sitting between them. Germline CDR1 and CDR2: SGHRS and YFSETQ. MiXCR, applied by TCRdb to the 5' RACE reads, yields one record per CDR3 protein. The sample comprises around 53,000 distinct CDR3 sequences, 12% of which are singletons, and around 23% rests with the top ten. The TCR sequence derives from a man younger than 35 who had mild COVID-19 (a few samples of this study predate the infection). Cell type and time point are not known. The sequencing sample was made of PBMCs or a T cell subset sorted from them (not recorded which). The chain joins TRBV5-1 to TRBJ1-1, with D uncertain. CDR3 in amino acids: CASSLAGNTEAFF. DNA of the CDR3: TGCGCCAGCAGCTTGGCAGGGAACACTGAAGCTTTCTTT.